The 16 T cell receptor beta chains below were found in one sample sequenced in a study of blood T cell repertoires in COVID-19. The repertoire was sequenced with immunoSEQ multiplex PCR; TCRdb's copy has only in-frame clones and lacks some. The sample records roughly 300,000 clones, about 90% being singletons. The sample was peripheral blood. The receptors here all came from a woman younger than 45 with COVID-19, enrolled during active disease.

The chain joins TRBV7-8 to TRBJ1-6, with a weak D call TRBD1 (6 bases). Trimming took 5 bases from V and 7 from J, leaving 12 bases between them. Germline CDR1 is SGHVS and CDR2 is FQNEAQ. This CDR3 has 14 amino acids. CDR3 nucleotides: TGTGCCAGCAGCATGGGACACCGAAATTCACCCCTCCACTTT. Protein product: CASSMGHRNSPLHF.

The chain carries TRBV12-3 or TRBV12-4 and TRBJ1-1; TRBD1 aligns across 8 bases. There are 12 residues in the CDR3. Trimming at V came to 6 bases and at J to 10 bases, leaving 7 bases not matched to a gene. CDR3 sequence reads: CASRTGTGGAFF. CDR3 bases: TGTGCCAGCAGAACCGGGACAGGAGGAGCTTTCTTT.

This chain uses TRBV5-1 with TRBJ2-3; TRBD2 agrees at 8 bases. Germline trimming cut 5 bases from V and 2 bases from J; bases unmatched to any gene: 7. CDR1 is SGHRS, CDR2 YFSETQ, per germline. CDR3 size: 15 residues. The CDR3 coding sequence is TGCGCCAGCAGGTTGCGGGGGGAATTCACAGATACGCAGTATTTT. Translation gives CASRLRGEFTDTQYF.

The J gene is TRBJ1-3, the V gene TRBV6-1; possible D gene TRBD1, 6 bases. The germline gives CDR1 MNHNS, CDR2 SASEGT. V lost 1 base, J lost 1 base, and 8 bases lay in between. CDR3 length: 15 amino acids. The CDR3: CASSEVQGSGNTIYF. DNA of the CDR3: TGTGCCAGCAGTGAAGTACAGGGATCTGGAAACACCATATATTTT.

The chain is built from TRBV18 and TRBJ1-2, with a tentative D call TRBD1 (6 bases). This CDR3 has 13 amino acids. CDR1 is KGHSH and CDR2 is LQKENI in the germline V gene. Trimming cost V 3 bases and J 6 bases, with 11 bases left between them. In DNA form, the CDR3 reads TGTGCCAGCTCACCGGGCAGGGGAGATGGCTACACCTTC. This sequence encodes CASSPGRGDGYTF.

The V gene is TRBV19, the J gene TRBJ1-6; tentatively, D is TRBD1 (6 bases). The CDR3 is 17 residues long. V dropped 1 base and J dropped 9 bases, with 19 bases sitting between them. Germline V gene data show CDR1 as LNHDA and CDR2 as SQIVND (reference sequence). The DNA for the CDR3 is TGTGCCAGTAGTATAGGTTCAACAGGGATGAGCGGTTCACCCCTCCACTTT. It yields the protein CASSIGSTGMSGSPLHF.

The chain uses TRBV5-1 and TRBJ1-3; 8 positions match TRBD1. This CDR3 contains 15 residues. Germline CDR1 is SGHRS and CDR2 is YFSETQ. Trimming removed 2 bases from V and 4 bases from J; junction bases left unmatched: 5. The CDR3 bases are TGCGCCAGCAGCTTAGGACAGGGTTTGGGAAACACCATATATTTT. Amino acids: CASSLGQGLGNTIYF.

The chain is built from TRBV13 and TRBJ1-2; 7 nucleotides agree with TRBD1. The germline V gene encodes CDR1 PRHDT and CDR2 FYEKMQ (reference sequence). Germline trimming cut 0 bases from V and 4 bases from J; bases unmatched to any gene: 2. This CDR3 has 14 residues. The CDR3 protein is CASSLGTGAYGYTF. The CDR3 region has the DNA TGTGCCAGCAGCTTAGGCACAGGGGCCTATGGCTACACCTTC.

The sample holds many counts of this clone. The J gene is TRBJ2-1, the V gene TRBV6-2 or TRBV6-3, with 8 bases lining up with TRBD2. The germline V gene encodes CDR1 MNHEY and CDR2 SVGEGT. The length of the CDR3 is 15 residues. V shed 2 bases and J 4 bases; nucleotides not matched to a gene: 4. The CDR3 DNA reads as TGTGCCAGCAGTTACGAAAGCGGGGGTTACAATGAGCAGTTCTTC. Translation: CASSYESGGYNEQFF.

The chain links TRBV11-3 to TRBJ1-1; D uncertain. CDR3 length equals 13 residues. Germline lookup yields CDR1 SGHNT and CDR2 YENEEA. Trimming left V 6 bases short and J 0 bases short, with 8 bases between. Here the CDR3 reads CASRRDMNTEAFF. In DNA form, the CDR3 reads TGTGCCAGCAGGAGAGACATGAACACTGAAGCTTTCTTT.

CDR3 amino acids: CASSGQLAGGDYTQYF. The CDR3, as DNA: TGTGCCAGCAGCGGCCAGCTAGCGGGGGGAGATTATACGCAGTATTTT. The V gene is TRBV21-1, the J gene TRBJ2-3; TRBD2 is the table's D call, not checked against the DNA. TRBV21-1 has pseudogene status. This CDR3 region has 16 residues.

Many counts were recorded for this clone. This chain uses TRBV2 with TRBJ1-2; D remains unclear. Trimming took 3 bases from V and 0 from J, leaving 11 bases between them. This CDR3 is built from 15 residues. The germline V gene encodes CDR1 SNHLY and CDR2 FYNNEI. The CDR3 spells CASSEVQLANYGYTF. The CDR3 DNA reads as TGTGCCAGCAGTGAGGTTCAACTAGCTAACTATGGCTACACCTTC.

The chain combines TRBV4-3 with TRBJ2-3; 13 nucleotides match TRBD2. The length of the CDR3 is 15 residues. V was pared by 3 bases and J by 4 bases, with 1 base of the junction left unmatched. From germline, CDR1 is LGHNA and CDR2 YSLEER. The CDR3 region is CASSQTSGGPDTQYF. In DNA, the CDR3 is TGCGCCAGCAGCCAGACTAGCGGGGGGCCAGATACGCAGTATTTT.

The chain links TRBV30 to TRBJ1-1; 7 nucleotides line up with TRBD1. Losses at the gene ends were 2 bases for V and 1 base for J; bases not matched to a gene: 10. The CDR3 consists of 16 residues. The germline V gene encodes CDR1 GTSNPN and CDR2 SVGIG (reference sequence). Here the CDR3 DNA reads TGTGCCTGGAGTCCGGGACAGATTTCAACGAACACTGAAGCTTTCTTT. Encoded protein: CAWSPGQISTNTEAFF. The variable domain in full, with the rest retrieved from reference TRBV30 and TRBJ1-1, is SQTIHQWPATLVQPVGSPLSLECTVEGTSNPNLYWYRQAAGRGLQLLFYSVGIGQISSEVPQNLSASRPQDRQFILSSKKLLLSDSGFYLCAWSPGQISTNTEAFFGQGTRLTVV.

The chain combines TRBV5-1 with TRBJ2-1; a possible D gene is TRBD1 (6 bases). Germline lookup yields CDR1 SGHRS and CDR2 YFSETQ. The CDR3 runs to 13 residues. The germline V and J ends were trimmed by 2 bases and 8 bases, with 11 bases remaining between them. The CDR3: CASSFTGSDEQFF. The CDR3 DNA reads TGCGCCAGCAGCTTTACAGGGAGTGATGAGCAGTTCTTC.

This chain joins TRBV20-1 and TRBJ1-3, with a tentative D call TRBD1 (5 bases). V was trimmed by 3 bases and J by 2 bases, leaving 14 bases between them. The CDR3 extends over 15 amino acids. Per germline, CDR1 DFQATT and CDR2 SNEGSKA (reference sequence). CDR3 residues: CSASRGGSPGNTIYF. In DNA, the CDR3 is TGCAGTGCTAGTCGGGGGGGGTCGCCTGGAAACACCATATATTTT.